Given below is one T cell receptor beta chain in context. Its antigen is unknown. Here immunoSEQ multiplex PCR was the method, and the copy in TCRdb shows in-frame clones only, minus some. The table lists 120,000 to 150,000 clones, around 90% of them singletons, with roughly 2.9% in the top ten. The data originate from a study of T cell responses to AZD1222 COVID-19 vaccine. Trimming at V came to 5 bases and at J to 7 bases, leaving 8 bases not matched to a gene. There are 14 residues in the CDR3. The germline gives CDR1 WNHNN, CDR2 SYGVQD (reference sequence). Study conclusions and caveats: The CD4 TCRs associated with vaccination extended across spike and predominated at 160-218 and 743-854.

This TCR came from an adult in good health. The material sequenced was peripheral blood, taken on day 0 of MenACWY control vaccination. V usage is TRBV10-1 and J usage is TRBJ2-1; 7 bases align to TRBD2. In DNA, the CDR3 is TGCGCCAGCAGTTCTGGCGGGGGTGGGAATGAGCAGTTCTTC. Encoded protein: CASSSGGGGNEQFF.